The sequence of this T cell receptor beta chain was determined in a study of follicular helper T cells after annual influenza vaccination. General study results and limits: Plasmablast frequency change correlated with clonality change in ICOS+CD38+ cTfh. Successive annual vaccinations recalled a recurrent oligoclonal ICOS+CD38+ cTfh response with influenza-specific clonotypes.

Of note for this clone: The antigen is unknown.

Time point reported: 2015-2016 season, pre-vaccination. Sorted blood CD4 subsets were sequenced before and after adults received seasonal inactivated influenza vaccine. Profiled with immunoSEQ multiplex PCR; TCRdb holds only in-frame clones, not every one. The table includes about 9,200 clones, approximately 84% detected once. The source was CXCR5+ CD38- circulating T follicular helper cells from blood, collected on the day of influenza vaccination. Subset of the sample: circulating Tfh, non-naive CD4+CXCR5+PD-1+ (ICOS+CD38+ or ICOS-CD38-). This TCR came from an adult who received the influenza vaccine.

CDR3 protein: CASSPHRGESEQYF. The DNA of the CDR3 is TGTGCCAGCAGCCCGCACAGAGGGGAGTCCGAGCAGTACTTC. The V and J genes are TRBV7-9 and TRBJ2-7, with D possibly called TRBD1 or TRBD2 (5 bases each). This CDR3 has 14 residues. Trimming removed 5 bases at V and 6 bases at J, with 17 bases between. Germline lookup yields CDR1 SEHNR and CDR2 FQNEAQ (reference sequence).